This entry describes one T cell receptor (beta chain). This clonotype appeared a single time. Which antigen it targets is not known. No base qualities exist here, and no much larger clone lies one base off it. Donors were a few dozen systemically healthy Caucasian individuals from Russia aged 6 to 90 years. About 9.8 milliliters of peripheral blood were drawn from each donor into EDTA-treated Vacutainer tubes. Ficoll-Paque density-gradient centrifugation was used to isolate PBMCs, with at least 7 million per sample. Trizol reagent was used to extract total RNA from the PBMCs, yielding at least 5 micrograms per sample. Naive CD45RAhigh/CD27high T cell percentages were measured by flow cytometry on a PBMC aliquot from every donor. The data derive from a study of blood T cells in healthy people across ages (dated by TCRdb to the mid-2010s). About the full investigation: Template switching captured roughly one uniquely barcoded TCR beta cDNA molecule per two T cells in model experiments. The donors were split into four age groups: young (average 16 years), middle-aged (roughly 39), aged (approximately 60) and long-lived (approximately 80). To avoid experimental bias, donors of different ages were distributed randomly across sequencing lanes. The study analyzed two additional independent replicas of 1 million unique cDNA reads from the same blood draw for two donors, one aged 18 to 29 and one aged 80 or older. Age-related changes in TCR beta repertoire diversity were measured in the study by deep sequencing normalized with unique cDNA molecular identifiers.

Study-wide findings and limitations: The CMV infection status of donors was not known, potentially confounding age-related changes in expanded clonotypes. The long-lived group showed more naive CD4+ T cells, fewer expanded clones and increased TCR diversity than the aged group, suggesting age selection. Estimates of total diversity from one million sequenced T cells were regarded as lower bounds and underestimates. Conclusive comparison of naive and antigen-experienced compartments was prevented by the profiling of bulk unsorted PBMCs. A strong correlation was found between observed TCR beta diversity and the percentage of naive T cells measured by flow cytometry. Observed TCR beta diversity per million T cells fell roughly linearly with age, and a significant reduction was already apparent by age about 43.

CDR1 SGHVS and CDR2 FQNEAQ are derived from the germline V gene. V loses 5 bases at its end and J loses 8 bases; junction bases beyond the gene matches: 8. Including the terminal cysteine and phenylalanine, the CDR3 comprises 14 residues. The retained sequence is limited to the CDR3, 42 bases, with the frame set at the first base. Receptor amplification or capture employed 5' RACE. A second roughly 6 to 12 cycle PCR used a sample-barcoded 5' primer and a J-beta primer mix. A unique molecular identifier was introduced onto each TCR beta cDNA molecule by a template-switch 5' adaptor carrying 12 random nucleotides. Each sample yielded at least 2.5 million CDR3-containing paired-end reads. All of the RNA was converted into first-strand cDNA using the Mint cDNA synthesis kit, with a TRBC-specific oligonucleotide serving as the primer. Following uracil-DNA glycosylase treatment, all cDNA underwent a first 18-cycle PCR with the universal primers M1SS and BC2_uni_R. The published analysis was carried out like this. Each sample was normalized by randomly selecting 1 million high-quality reads, each carrying a distinct molecular identifier. Reads sharing molecular identifiers were discarded rather than binned into consensus sequences. CDR3 identification, clonotype clustering and error correction used MiTCR with a Q25 quality threshold and the strictest error-elimination algorithm. A nonparametric unseen species model with Euler transformation was used to estimate a lower bound on total TCR beta diversity. TCRdb trimmed public reads at Q25 via fastp, called clones via MiXCR and kept in-frame beta chains. All rows with the same CDR3 protein become a single entry with the most common DNA and genes. For this entry, the V and J calls and clone size follow TCRdb and not the study's own pipeline. The sample contains 1.8 million or so distinct CDR3 sequences, roughly 43% of them found a single time. The top ten constitute under 25% of the sample.

Recombination linked TRBV7-8 to TRBJ2-4, with 8 bases matching TRBD2. The sample was blood. This TCR came from a human donor in good health. The DNA sequence is as follows: TGTGCCAGCAGCCCTCGGGGGGGCCAGGACATTCAGTACTTC. Its amino acids are CASSPRGGQDIQYF.